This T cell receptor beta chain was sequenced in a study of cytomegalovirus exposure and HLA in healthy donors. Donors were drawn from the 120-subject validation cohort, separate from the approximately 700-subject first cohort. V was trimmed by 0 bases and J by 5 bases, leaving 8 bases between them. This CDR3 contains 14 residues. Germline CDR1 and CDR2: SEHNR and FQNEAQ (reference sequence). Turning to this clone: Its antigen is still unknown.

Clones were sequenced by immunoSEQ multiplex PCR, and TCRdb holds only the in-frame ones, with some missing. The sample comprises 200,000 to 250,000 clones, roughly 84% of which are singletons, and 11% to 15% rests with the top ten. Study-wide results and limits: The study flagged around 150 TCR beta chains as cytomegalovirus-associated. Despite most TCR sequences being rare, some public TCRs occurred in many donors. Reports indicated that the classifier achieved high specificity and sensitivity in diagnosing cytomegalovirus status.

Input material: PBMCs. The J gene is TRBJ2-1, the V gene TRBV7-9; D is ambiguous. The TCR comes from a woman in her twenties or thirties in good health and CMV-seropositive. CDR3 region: CASSLAWQNNEQFF. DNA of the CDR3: TGTGCCAGCAGCTTAGCCTGGCAGAACAATGAGCAGTTCTTC.